This T cell receptor beta chain was identified during a study of blood T cell repertoires in COVID-19. Study-level information: The United States, Italy and Spain provided the acute and convalescent COVID-19 samples. In each case, the material was cDNA or gDNA derived from T cells, B-cell-depleted T cells, or PBMCs.

Trimming shortened V by 0 bases and J by 3 bases, and 9 bases separated the two germline ends. Germline CDR1 SGHNT, CDR2 YYREEE (reference sequence). This CDR3 comprises 14 residues. Sequencing used immunoSEQ multiplex PCR; TCRdb keeps in-frame clones, though not all of them. The table shows some 130,000 clones, with 87% occurring only once. Input material: peripheral blood. This sequence joins TRBV5-4 and TRBJ2-5; weak D call: TRBD2 (5 bases). The sequence derives from a man aged 45-60 years with active COVID-19. CDR3 nucleotide sequence: TGTGCCAGCAGCTTGGGGACTGGTGAAGAGACCCAGTACTTC. Encoded protein: CASSLGTGEETQYF.